This entry lists 4 T cell receptor beta chains sequenced from one sample in a study of CD8+ T cells in alopecia areata. Time point: mouse skin at time of skin grafting. In each case, RNA was isolated and then reverse transcribed into cDNA as the sequencing template. Using immunoSEQ multiplex PCR, the repertoire was profiled, and TCRdb retains in-frame clones only, with some absent. Sampling found roughly 1,600 clones, none seen once. The input for sequencing was skin, taken at week 0. The receptors come from a C3H/HeJ mouse with alopecia areata. The MHC haplotype of this mouse line is H2-k.

This clone is judged medium-sized. Mouse names are used for the genes. The missing CDR3 end, 4 residues past where the read stops, is filled in from the germline J gene. The V call is TRBV19, the J call TRBJ2-1; perhaps TRBD1 as D (7 bases). Germline lookup yields CDR1 FNHDT and CDR2 SITEND (reference sequence). This CDR3 contains 14 residues. CDR3 DNA (partial): TGTGCCAGCAGTATGGAGGGGGCGCGAGCT. Protein product: CASSMEGARA. The whole CDR3 region reads CASSMEGARAEQFF. The full variable domain, with the rest looked up from reference TRBV19 and TRBJ2-1, is GGIITQTPKFLIGQEGQKLTLKCQQNFNHDTMYWYRQDSGKGLRLIYYSITENDLQKGDLSEGYDASREKKSSFSLTVTSAQKNEMAVFLCASSMEGARAEQFFGPGTRLTVL.

This clone is labeled as medium-sized. These gene names are mouse names. The DNA read from the CDR3 is TGTGCCAGCGGTGTCCCGGGACAGAACTAT. It encodes CASGVPGQNY. The entire CDR3 sequence reads CASGVPGQNYEQYF. This chain joins TRBV13-2 and TRBJ2-7; 7 nucleotides match TRBD1. The read ends 4 residues before the CDR3 terminus; that terminus is restored from the germline J gene. The ends lost 3 bases at V and 3 bases at J; junction bases unmatched: 6. CDR1 NNHNN and CDR2 SYGAGS come from the germline V gene (reference sequence). This CDR3 comprises 14 residues.

With regard to this clone: Gene and germline names: mouse. With the read ending 3 residues before the CDR3 end, the germline J gene is used to fill in that end. V gene TRBV13-2 combines with J gene TRBJ1-6; the match to TRBD1 covers 9 bases. TRBJ1-6 is placed among ORFs of uncertain function. V shed 5 bases, J shed 0 bases, and the junction held 3 bases outside the gene matches. The CDR3 runs 16 residues. CDR1 and CDR2 (germline): NNHNN, SYGAGS (reference sequence). The CDR3 sequence is CASGYRGPSYNSPLYF. The covered CDR3 bases are TGTGCCAGCGGGTACAGGGGGCCTTCCTATAATTCGCCC.

The table lists this clone with many counts. Germline and genes here are mouse. The DNA ends 4 residues before the CDR3 does, and the rest of the CDR3 is filled in from the germline J gene. The chain is built from TRBV26 and TRBJ2-4, with TRBD2 matching over 8 bases. The junction had 5 bases not matched to a gene; V was cut back by 2 bases and J by 1 base. CDR3 length: 16 amino acids. Germline CDR1 and CDR2: KGHPV and FQNQEV (reference sequence). Here the CDR3 reads CASSLRWGARQNTLYF. Incomplete CDR3 DNA: TGTGCCAGCAGTCTGCGCTGGGGGGCCCGTCAAAAC.